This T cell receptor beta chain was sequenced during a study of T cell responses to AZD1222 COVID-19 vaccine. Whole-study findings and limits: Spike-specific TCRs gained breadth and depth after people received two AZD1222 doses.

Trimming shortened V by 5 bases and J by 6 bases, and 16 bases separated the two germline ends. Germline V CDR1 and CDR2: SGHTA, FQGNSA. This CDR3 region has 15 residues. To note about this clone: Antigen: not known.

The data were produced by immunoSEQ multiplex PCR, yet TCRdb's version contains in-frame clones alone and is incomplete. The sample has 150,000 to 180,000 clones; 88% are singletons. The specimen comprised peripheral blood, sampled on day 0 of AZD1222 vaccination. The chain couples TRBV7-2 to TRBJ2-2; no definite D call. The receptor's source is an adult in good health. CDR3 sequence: CASSPRKGTAGELFF. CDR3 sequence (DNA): TGTGCCAGCAGCCCTCGTAAAGGAACGGCCGGGGAGCTGTTTTTT.